The 26 T cell receptor beta chains reported below all come from one sample, sequenced in a study of identical twins. One entry per CDR3 protein, called by TCRdb with MiXCR from the 5' RACE reads. The table includes just over 450,000 distinct CDR3 sequences, 12% to 15% detected once. These same records also appear under a second study, on yellow fever vaccine responses in identical twins.

The sequenced material came from CD4+ T cells sorted from blood. The receptors stem from a woman aged 18-29 years in good health.

This chain joins TRBV7-3 and TRBJ2-1, with a tentative D call TRBD2 (6 bases). Germline V lookup: CDR1 SGHTA, CDR2 FQGTGA. The CDR3 is 15 residues long. With 4 bases removed from V and 7 bases from J, the gap between germline ends came to 17 bases. The CDR3 reads CASSSTSWGRNEQFF. The CDR3 region has the DNA TGTGCCAGCAGCTCAACTAGTTGGGGGAGGAATGAGCAGTTCTTC.

V is TRBV14 and J is TRBJ2-1; the D is unclear. The CDR3 covers 14 residues. The V and J ends lost 7 bases and 2 bases respectively, with 12 bases between them. Germline V gene lookup returns CDR1 SGHDN and CDR2 FVKESK. CDR3 sequence (DNA): TGTGCCAGCAAAAAGGAGAGCGCCTACAATGAGCAGTTCTTC. Translated: CASKKESAYNEQFF.

This clonotype was seen repeatedly, ten times or more. The gene calls are TRBV5-5 and TRBJ2-7; 7 bases map to TRBD1. Germline CDR1 SGHKS, CDR2 YYEKEE (reference sequence). Trimming removed 3 bases from V and 3 bases from J; junction bases left unmatched: 12. The CDR3 runs to 16 residues. In nucleotides, the CDR3 is TGTGCCAGCAGCTCCGGTCCGAAACAGGGGCTCTACGAGCAGTACTTC. It specifies CASSSGPKQGLYEQYF.

The chain carries TRBV4-1 and TRBJ2-3, with D hard to call. The CDR3 has 14 residues. With 3 bases removed from V and 5 bases from J, the gap between germline ends came to 12 bases. Germline assignment: CDR1 MGHRA and CDR2 YSYEKL. CDR3 region: CASSQGGVGDTQYF. In DNA form, the CDR3 reads TGCGCCAGCAGCCAGGGTGGAGTGGGAGATACGCAGTATTTT.

The chain has TRBV6-1 and TRBJ2-5; 8 nucleotides match TRBD2. The germline gives CDR1 MNHNS, CDR2 SASEGT. The CDR3 contains 15 residues. J was trimmed by 4 bases and V by 6 bases; bases with no gene match: 10. Written as DNA, the CDR3 is TGTGCCAGCAGGGCACCGGGACTAGGTTTAGAGACCCAGTACTTC. Its translation is CASRAPGLGLETQYF.

The chain couples TRBV20-1 to TRBJ2-3; 8 bases map to TRBD2. The V gene's germline CDR1 is DFQATT and CDR2 SNEGSKA (reference sequence). CDR3 length: 13 amino acids. The CDR3 region has the DNA TGCAGCCCAGACGGGCTAGCGGGAGATACGCAGTATTTT. It translates to CSPDGLAGDTQYF.

Ten or more counts support this clonotype. CDR3 nucleotide sequence: TGCGCCAGCAGCCGGCGGGTGGGCACTGAAGCTTTCTTT. It translates to CASSRRVGTEAFF. The chain uses TRBV4-3 and TRBJ1-1, with unresolved D. Between the trimmed V and J ends, which lost 4 bases and 4 bases, there was a span of 10 bases. CDR1 is LGHNA, CDR2 YSLEER, per germline. This CDR3 spans 13 amino acids.

J is TRBJ2-3 and V is TRBV7-2; maybe TRBD2 (5 bases). The germline V and J ends were trimmed by 1 base and 0 bases, with 11 bases remaining between them. The V gene's germline CDR1 is SGHTA and CDR2 FQGNSA. This CDR3 region has 16 residues. CDR3 residues: CASSLDRGFSTDTQYF. The CDR3 coding sequence is TGTGCCAGCAGCTTAGATCGCGGGTTTAGCACAGATACGCAGTATTTT.

The chain uses TRBV27 and TRBJ1-1; D is possibly TRBD1 (5 bases). Germline CDR1 MNHEY, CDR2 SMNVEV (reference sequence). Trimming stripped 5 bases from V and 7 bases from J, with 17 bases between. This CDR3 has 14 amino acids. The CDR3 DNA reads as TGTGCCAGCAGTATAAGATACCGGGACCTTGAAGCTTTCTTT. As protein: CASSIRYRDLEAFF.

This clonotype came up a few times. This chain links TRBV12-3 or TRBV12-4 with TRBJ1-4; D not certain. The CDR3 is 13 amino acids. Trimming cost V 0 bases and J 5 bases, with 4 bases left between them. CDR3 sequence: CASSLARNEKLFF. CDR3 nucleotides: TGTGCCAGCAGTTTAGCCAGGAATGAAAAACTGTTTTTT.

The chain employs TRBV6-6 and TRBJ2-7; D possibly corresponds to TRBD1 (6 bases). V was shortened by 8 bases and J by 4 bases, with 12 bases between the two germline ends. CDR1 MNHNY and CDR2 SVGAGI come from the germline V gene (reference sequence). This CDR3 comprises 12 residues. The CDR3 sequence: CASRQVGYEQYF. CDR3 bases: TGTGCCAGCCGACAGGTGGGTTACGAGCAGTACTTC.

The table lists this clonotype with a few counts. This rearrangement joins TRBV7-9 to TRBJ1-1; a possible D gene is TRBD1 (5 bases). Deletions cut 5 bases from V and 1 base from J, with 11 bases between. Germline loops: CDR1 SEHNR, CDR2 FQNEAQ (reference sequence). The CDR3 covers 14 residues. CDR3 amino acids: CASSPGLSNTEAFF. In DNA, the CDR3 is TGTGCCAGCAGCCCGGGACTGTCGAACACTGAAGCTTTCTTT.

The genes are TRBV10-3 and TRBJ1-1, with no clear D. Looked up from germline, CDR1 is ENHRY and CDR2 is SYGVKD. Trimming took 6 bases from V and 1 from J, leaving 12 bases between them. The CDR3 runs 14 residues. The CDR3 DNA reads as TGTGCCATCAGCAAGGACGGTCAGAACACTGAAGCTTTCTTT. This codes for CAISKDGQNTEAFF.

The chain has TRBV19 and TRBJ2-3, with D unresolved. The germline V gene encodes CDR1 LNHDA and CDR2 SQIVND (reference sequence). There are 15 residues in the CDR3. The V end was cut by 7 bases, the J end by 3 bases, with 17 bases between. CDR3 loop: CASKKAGSGTDTQYF. The DNA for the CDR3 is TGTGCCAGTAAAAAGGCAGGCTCGGGTACAGATACGCAGTATTTT.

Ten or more counts support this clonotype. The chain combines TRBV4-2 with TRBJ2-7; 7 nucleotides agree with TRBD1. The V and J ends lost 2 bases and 6 bases, in that order; junction bases with no gene match: 13. CDR3 length equals 16 residues. CDR1 is LGHNA, CDR2 YNFKEQ, per germline. The CDR3 DNA follows: TGTGCCAGCAGCCAAACGACAGGGTCCAACCCCCGCGAGCAGTACTTC. It is translated as CASSQTTGSNPREQYF.

This clonotype was observed many times. The chain couples TRBV11-2 to TRBJ2-3; weak D call: TRBD2 (6 bases). V was shortened by 5 bases and J by 0 bases, with 15 bases between the two germline ends. The CDR3 is made up of 16 amino acids. Per the germline V gene, CDR1 is SGHAT and CDR2 is FQNNGV. CDR3 residues: CASSPVGGKSTDTQYF. The CDR3 DNA reads TGTGCCAGCAGCCCCGTCGGCGGGAAAAGCACAGATACGCAGTATTTT.

This clonotype was seen a few times. The chain joins TRBV20-1 to TRBJ2-1; 9 positions agree with TRBD2. The length of the CDR3 is 14 residues. V gave up 3 bases and J gave up 5 bases; unmatched junction bases: 5. The germline gives CDR1 DFQATT, CDR2 SNEGSKA (reference sequence). CDR3 in DNA: TGCAGTGCTAGGTCGAGCGGGGGGAACAATGAGCAGTTCTTC. Amino acids: CSARSSGGNNEQFF.

Only a few counts were recorded for this clonotype. The chain has TRBV25-1 and TRBJ2-5, with 7 positions matching TRBD1. Unmatched junction bases numbered 8, after V lost 5 bases and J lost 5 bases. CDR3 length equals 14 residues. Looked up from germline, CDR1 is MGHDK and CDR2 is SYGVNS. This chain's CDR3 is CASSKTGMAETQYF. In DNA form, the CDR3 reads TGTGCCAGCAGTAAGACAGGGATGGCGGAGACCCAGTACTTC.

This clonotype showed up many times. CDR3 sequence (DNA): TGTGCCAGCAGACGTGATGCGGGGGCGACCTACGAGCAGTACTTC. Translating it yields CASRRDAGATYEQYF. The chain uses TRBV12-3 or TRBV12-4 and TRBJ2-7; perhaps TRBD2 as D (7 bases). V was trimmed by 6 bases and J by 2 bases, leaving 17 bases between them. The CDR3 is 15 amino acids.

The chain employs TRBV7-8 and TRBJ1-4, with 7 bases aligning to TRBD1. Per the germline V gene, CDR1 is SGHVS and CDR2 is FQNEAQ. The CDR3 contains 15 residues. V lost 3 bases to trimming and J lost 5 bases; unmatched junction nucleotides: 6. The CDR3 sequence: CASSLTGQQNEKLFF. For the CDR3, the DNA is TGTGCCAGCAGCTTGACGGGACAGCAAAATGAAAAACTGTTTTTT.

The chain links TRBV29-1 to TRBJ2-5; TRBD1 matches at 8 bases. Trimming removed 7 bases from V and 1 base from J; junction bases left unmatched: 8. This CDR3 has 14 residues. In germline, CDR1 is SQVTM, CDR2 ANQGSEA. In DNA form, the CDR3 reads TGCAGCGCTAAACCGGACAGGGTCCAAGAGACCCAGTACTTC. Residues: CSAKPDRVQETQYF.

J is TRBJ1-5 and V is TRBV6-2 or TRBV6-3; D might be TRBD1 (5 bases). V lost 2 bases and J 8 bases, leaving 13 bases between the germline ends. The CDR3 contains 14 residues. The germline V gene encodes CDR1 MNHEY and CDR2 SVGEGT. CDR3 sequence (DNA): TGTGCCAGCAGTTACCCCAGGGATCGTAAGCCCCAGCATTTT. Residues: CASSYPRDRKPQHF.

This clonotype was counted ten times or more. The chain joins TRBV7-8 to TRBJ2-7, with 7 bases aligning to TRBD1. Germline CDR1 and CDR2: SGHVS and FQNEAQ. The CDR3 is 14 amino acids. J lost 3 bases, V lost 5 bases, and 7 bases had no gene match. As DNA, the CDR3 is TGTGCCAGCAGCCTCGCCGACAGGGTCTACGAGCAGTACTTC. This translates into CASSLADRVYEQYF.

This clonotype has only one observation. V usage is TRBV14 and J usage is TRBJ1-1; 10 positions agree with TRBD1. CDR3 length equals 15 residues. The ends lost 0 bases at V and 5 bases at J; junction bases unmatched: 3. Germline CDR1 and CDR2: SGHDN and FVKESK. As DNA, the CDR3 is TGTGCCAGCAGCCAAGAGGGACAGGGGAGTACTGAAGCTTTCTTT. This encodes CASSQEGQGSTEAFF.

In its sample, this clonotype was seen a few times. This sequence joins TRBV20-1 and TRBJ2-6; TRBD1 might be the D (6 bases). The CDR3 spans 17 residues. CDR1 and CDR2 from the germline V gene are DFQATT and SNEGSKA (reference sequence). Trimming shortened V by 0 bases and J by 2 bases, and 14 bases separated the two germline ends. The CDR3 DNA is TGCAGTGCTAGAGATGGGCAGGGGCTAGCTGGGGCCAACGTCCTGACTTTC. This translates into CSARDGQGLAGANVLTF.

The chain links TRBV4-3 to TRBJ2-6, with a possible D match to TRBD1 (5 bases). CDR3 length: 16 amino acids. V lost 1 base and J 7 bases, leaving 14 bases between the germline ends. The V gene's germline CDR1 is LGHNA and CDR2 YSLEER. DNA of the CDR3: TGCGCCAGCAGCCAAGTTGGGGCGACACGCGCCAACGTCCTGACTTTC. Residues: CASSQVGATRANVLTF.